There are a few counts of the clone carrying this T cell receptor beta chain. The germline gene is not matched at one end of the junction; a read error may be the cause. This specimen belongs to a study of blood T cell repertoires in COVID-19. In the source study's methods: Amplification from reference gene primers served as the basis for estimated nucleated cell counts. Clones were sequenced by immunoSEQ multiplex PCR, and TCRdb holds only the in-frame ones, with some missing. D and trimming were read from the DNA, whereas the V and J calls and clone size are those reported in that table. This table has more than 95,000 clones, about 90% appearing once. The germline CDR1 and CDR2 sequences are SGHKS and YYEKEE (reference sequence). This CDR3 is 12 amino acids long.

The sequenced material came from peripheral blood. This chain joins TRBV5-5 and TRBJ1-4; D is possibly TRBD1 (5 bases). The sequence came from a human donor in a cohort sampled during active COVID-19. The CDR3 loop reads CASSLGGEELFF. CDR3 nucleotides: TGTGCCAGCAGCCTCGGGGGTGAAGAACTGTTTTTT.